The rows below give T cell receptor beta chains drawn from one sample of a study of T cell repertoires in cytomegalovirus infection. TCRdb itself ran the reads through MiXCR, one entry per CDR3 protein. In the table there are tens of thousands of distinct CDR3 sequences, 3% to 4% of which are singletons. The sequenced material came from PBMCs. These receptors came from a human donor in good health (CMV status not recorded). Some clones in this sample may be carry-over from other donors' samples. CDR3s include the opening cysteine and the closing phenylalanine or tryptophan. Each record gives: J gene, V gene, D gene, clone size, CDR3 protein, CDR3 DNA. The D gene is left open where the match is weak. Only part of the rows carry a size: once, few, many, or a class if the clone is expanded.

TRBJ2-3	TRBV7-2	NA	many	CASGHRQDTQYF	TGTGCCAGCGGACACAGGCAAGATACGCAGTATTTT
TRBJ2-1	TRBV6-2/TRBV6-3	NA	NA	CASSQGRYTFF	TGTGCCAGCAGTCAGGGAAGATACACGTTCTTC
TRBJ2-3	TRBV20-1	NA	many	CSAVQGTDTQYF	TGCAGTGCTGTACAGGGTACAGATACGCAGTATTTT
TRBJ2-7	TRBV7-2	TRBD2	many	CASSKAGLAGAYEQYF	TGTGCCAGCAGCAAGGCGGGACTAGCGGGTGCGTACGAGCAGTACTTC
TRBJ2-3	TRBV4-3	TRBD2	many	CASSQDSPLRSGRSHTQYF	TGCGCCAGCAGCCAAGATAGTCCCCTTCGGAGCGGGAGGAGCCATACGCAGTATTTT
TRBJ1-1	TRBV7-2	NA	many	CASSPPFNLGSAFF	TGTGCCAGCAGCCCCCCCTTCAACCTGGGAAGTGCTTTCTTT
TRBJ1-1	TRBV12-3/TRBV12-4	NA	many	CASSQGSHTEAFF	TGTGCCAGCAGTCAGGGAAGTCACACTGAAGCTTTCTTT
TRBJ2-3	TRBV7-9	NA	few	CASSTKWVSTDTQYF	TGTGCCAGCAGCACCAAGTGGGTTAGCACAGATACGCAGTATTTT
TRBJ1-5	TRBV7-2	NA	many	CASSLAWQGSQPQHF	TGTGCCAGCAGCTTAGCGTGGCAGGGGAGTCAGCCCCAGCATTTT
TRBJ1-6	TRBV7-8	NA	many	CASSSDSSYNSPLHF	TGTGCCAGCAGCTCGGACAGCTCCTATAATTCACCCCTCCACTTT
TRBJ2-3	TRBV7-2	NA	many	CASSLQGADTQYF	TGTGCCAGCAGCTTACAGGGTGCAGATACGCAGTATTTT
TRBJ1-5	TRBV28	NA	many	CASSPGMRGGNQPQHF	TGTGCCAGCAGTCCCGGTATGAGGGGCGGCAATCAGCCCCAGCATTTT
TRBJ1-6	TRBV7-2	TRBD1	many	CASSLRYPGGNSPLHF	TGTGCCAGCAGCTTACGATACCCAGGGGGAAATTCACCCCTCCACTTT
TRBJ2-2	TRBV28	NA	many	CASCYRVGELFF	TGTGCCAGCTGTTACAGGGTGGGGGAGCTGTTTTTT
TRBJ2-1	TRBV7-3	TRBD2	many	CASSLDGGAVYNEQFF	TGTGCCAGCAGCTTAGACGGGGGGGCCGTATACAATGAGCAGTTCTTC